This passage covers 8 T cell receptor beta chains from one sample sequenced in a study of human T cells and chemical hapten exposure. MiXCR, run by TCRdb on the RACE reads, gives a single entry per CDR3 protein. Of approximately 44,000 distinct CDR3 sequences detected, around 4.5% appear once; the ten largest clones hold about 5.8%. Time point reported: healthy volunteer bleed at 2 weeks. Blood, whole and unfractionated, served as the source for total RNA extraction. The sample comprised whole blood. The receptors were gathered from a human donor in good health. Some clones in this sample may be carry-over from other donors' samples.

This clonotype was recorded many times. This chain connects TRBV11-3 to TRBJ2-3; D could derive from TRBD1 or TRBD2 (5 bases each). Germline assignment: CDR1 SGHNT and CDR2 YENEEA. Trimming took 5 bases from V and 3 from J, leaving 12 bases between them. The CDR3 runs 14 residues. The CDR3 DNA is TGTGCCAGCAGCCCGCCAGGGAGTACAGATACGCAGTATTTT. Its translation is CASSPPGSTDTQYF.

This clonotype was observed a handful of times. The rearrangement uses TRBV2 and TRBJ2-7; D might be TRBD1 (5 bases). Germline-derived CDR1 and CDR2 are SNHLY and FYNNEI. Trimming took 4 bases from V and 0 from J, leaving 13 bases between them. The CDR3 length is 15 residues. The CDR3 sequence: CASSAGRTSSYEQYF. The CDR3 coding sequence is TGTGCCAGCAGTGCAGGGCGGACCAGCTCCTACGAGCAGTACTTC.

This clonotype was observed a few times. This chain uses TRBV28 with TRBJ2-7; D might be TRBD2 (6 bases). The germline V gene has CDR1 MDHEN and CDR2 SYDVKM. Trimming removed 7 bases at V and 2 bases at J, with 15 bases between. CDR3 length: 14 residues. CDR3 nucleotide sequence: TGTGCCAGCACCCCAAGCGGGCCAGCCTACGAGCAGTACTTC. Protein sequence: CASTPSGPAYEQYF.

Only one count was recorded for this clonotype. The chain has TRBV3-1 and TRBJ2-3, with TRBD1 matching over 9 bases. The CDR3 extends over 18 amino acids. Germline assignment: CDR1 LGHDT and CDR2 YNNKEL (reference sequence). Trimming took 4 bases from V and 4 from J; bases not matched to a gene: 15. The CDR3 coding sequence is TGTGCCAGCAGCCCCTGCCTTTCCGGGACAGGGCGCGCAGATACGCAGTATTTT. Its translation: CASSPCLSGTGRADTQYF.

This clonotype was detected many times. This chain connects TRBV30 to TRBJ1-5, with D possibly TRBD1 on 5 matching bases. V was shortened by 0 bases and J by 12 bases, with 21 bases between the two germline ends. CDR1 GTSNPN and CDR2 SVGIG come from the germline V gene (reference sequence). This CDR3 spans 15 amino acids. The CDR3: CAWSVPGQQSARQHF. CDR3 DNA sequence: TGTGCCTGGAGTGTACCAGGACAACAATCAGCCCGCCAGCATTTT.

This chain uses TRBV27 with TRBJ1-2; possible D gene TRBD1, 5 bases. CDR3 length: 13 amino acids. With 2 bases removed from V and 6 bases from J, the gap between germline ends came to 10 bases. Germline CDR1 and CDR2: MNHEY and SMNVEV (reference sequence). The CDR3 coding sequence is TGTGCCAGCAGTTTACGGCAGGGCAATGGCTACACCTTC. It yields the protein CASSLRQGNGYTF.

V is TRBV4-2 and J is TRBJ2-3; 9 bases fit TRBD2. CDR3 length: 14 amino acids. With V trimmed by 5 bases and J by 4 bases, 4 bases remained unmatched. The germline V gene encodes CDR1 LGHNA and CDR2 YNFKEQ. The CDR3 DNA reads as TGTGCCAGCAGCGGGCTAGCGGGATCAGATACGCAGTATTTT. Residues: CASSGLAGSDTQYF.

In this sample, this clonotype turned up many times. CDR3 region: CASSFQTGQVGEQYF. Here the CDR3 DNA reads TGTGCCAGCAGTTTTCAAACCGGACAGGTTGGAGAGCAGTACTTC. This rearrangement joins TRBV6-5 to TRBJ2-7, with 7 bases matching TRBD1. The CDR3 is 15 residues long. Germline lookup yields CDR1 MNHEY and CDR2 SVGAGI. Trimming cost V 4 bases and J 7 bases; bases outside gene matches: 13.